These T cell receptor beta chains were read from a single sample in a study of OX40 agonist ivuxolimab in advanced cancers. Repertoires were generated with immunoSEQ multiplex PCR, while TCRdb's copy carries only in-frame clones and drops some. The table lists about 65,000 clones, roughly 87% of them singletons. This specimen consisted of CD4+ or CD8+ T cells sorted from blood, obtained in a trial of the OX40 agonist ivuxolimab. These receptors were taken from an adult with an advanced solid tumor such as melanoma, head and neck, liver or kidney cancer. CDR3s include the opening cysteine and the closing phenylalanine or tryptophan. A D gene is named only where the DNA matches it firmly. The size field is filled for only some rows; it gives once, few, many or a size class.

>TRBV5-6|TRBJ1-5|NA|TRBD1
CASSPRTGVSNQPQHF
TGTGCCAGCAGCCCCAGGACAGGGGTCAGCAATCAGCCCCAGCATTTT
>TRBV6-5|TRBJ1-2|NA|TRBD1
CASRNRGSANYGYTF
TGTGCCAGCAGGAACAGGGGTTCGGCTAACTATGGCTACACCTTC
>TRBV7-2|TRBJ2-3|once|TRBD2
CASSFGTSGGDSTDTQYF
TGTGCCAGCAGCTTTGGGACTAGCGGGGGGGACAGCACAGATACGCAGTATTTT
>TRBV18|TRBJ1-3|NA|NA
CASSPPGQRYTIYF
TGTGCCAGCTCACCACCGGGGCAGAGATACACCATATATTTT
>TRBV11-2|TRBJ1-2|NA|TRBD1
CASSSLDGPDRGDGYTF
TGTGCCAGCAGCTCCCTAGACGGCCCCGACAGGGGTGATGGCTACACCTTC
>TRBV11-2|TRBJ1-1|NA|TRBD1
CASSFTGGNTEAFF
TGTGCCAGCAGCTTTACAGGGGGGAACACTGAAGCTTTCTTT
>TRBV6-4|TRBJ1-2|NA|NA
CASSDSKVGYTF
TGTGCCAGCAGTGACTCGAAAGTTGGCTACACCTTC
>TRBV7-3|TRBJ2-3|NA|NA
CASSLVRAPTDTQYF
TGTGCCAGCAGCTTAGTCAGGGCCCCCACAGATACGCAGTATTTT
>TRBV5-1|TRBJ2-5|NA|NA
CASSPTSGRETQYF
TGCGCCAGCAGCCCTACCTCCGGGAGAGAGACCCAGTACTTC
>TRBV7-2|TRBJ2-5|NA|TRBD2
CASSSGPRTSWVETQYF
TGTGCCAGCAGCTCCGGCCCCCGGACTAGCTGGGTTGAGACCCAGTACTTC
>TRBV19|TRBJ1-2|few|TRBD1
CASSISPQGADYGYTF
TGTGCCAGTAGTATATCCCCACAGGGGGCGGACTATGGCTACACCTTC
>TRBV5-1|TRBJ2-3|NA|NA
CASSGYDYTDTQYF
TGCGCCAGCAGCGGATATGACTACACAGATACGCAGTATTTT
>TRBV2|TRBJ2-1|NA|TRBD2
CASGGTTALPYNEQFF
TGTGCCAGCGGGGGGACTACCGCACTACCATACAATGAGCAGTTCTTC
>TRBV6-6|TRBJ1-2|once|NA
CASSYDPRVEGYTF
TGTGCCAGCAGTTACGACCCCAGGGTTGAAGGCTACACCTTC
>TRBV6-5|TRBJ2-7|NA|NA
CASSYLQGRSSYEQYF
TGTGCCAGCAGTTACCTACAGGGCCGTAGCTCCTACGAGCAGTACTTC
>TRBV18|TRBJ2-5|NA|NA
CASSPGVSETQYF
TGTGCCAGCTCACCGGGGGTTTCGGAGACCCAGTACTTC
>TRBV9|TRBJ1-3|NA|NA
CASSVGADSGNTIYF
TGTGCCAGCAGCGTAGGGGCAGACTCTGGAAACACCATATATTTT
>TRBV10-3|TRBJ1-5|NA|TRBD1
CAISESTGQGAQPQHF
TGTGCCATCAGTGAGTCGACGGGACAGGGGGCTCAGCCCCAGCATTTT
>TRBV20-1|TRBJ2-7|NA|NA
CSAADSHEQYF
TGCAGTGCAGCCGACAGTCACGAGCAGTACTTC
>TRBV19|TRBJ1-2|NA|NA
CASQRGDGYTF
TGTGCCAGTCAAAGGGGCGATGGCTACACCTTC
>TRBV6-1|TRBJ2-1|NA|TRBD1
CASSVGQGPNEQFF
TGTGCCAGCAGTGTCGGACAGGGACCCAATGAGCAGTTCTTC
>TRBV6-6|TRBJ1-1|NA|TRBD1
CASRTGVGNTEAFF
TGTGCCAGCAGGACAGGGGTTGGGAACACTGAAGCTTTCTTT
>TRBV21-1|TRBJ2-1|NA|NA
CASFLGGRGAYNEQFF
TGTGCCAGCTTCCTGGGGGGCAGGGGAGCCTACAATGAGCAGTTCTTC
>TRBV4-3|TRBJ2-2|NA|TRBD2
CASSQDSRGANTGELFF
TGCGCCAGCAGCCAAGATTCGCGGGGGGCTAACACCGGGGAGCTGTTTTTT
>TRBV11-2|TRBJ1-1|NA|TRBD1
CASSHGQVNTEAFF
TGTGCCAGCAGCCACGGACAGGTGAACACTGAAGCTTTCTTT
>TRBV11-2|TRBJ2-2|NA|NA
CASSLSGNTGELFF
TGTGCCAGCAGCTTATCAGGGAACACCGGGGAGCTGTTTTTT
>TRBV9|TRBJ1-5|once|NA
CAGSVTPGLNQPQHF
TGTGCCGGCAGCGTAACTCCAGGCCTTAATCAGCCCCAGCATTTT
>TRBV18|TRBJ2-7|NA|NA
CASSPPGQGNYEQYF
TGTGCCAGCTCGCCGCCTGGGCAGGGGAACTACGAGCAGTACTTC
>TRBV19|TRBJ2-5|NA|NA
CASSSRDREETQYF
TGTGCCAGTAGTAGCAGGGATCGGGAAGAGACCCAGTACTTC
>TRBV5-6|TRBJ1-3|NA|NA
CASSLVSGNTIYF
TGTGCCAGCAGCTTGGTCTCTGGAAACACCATATATTTT
>TRBV29-1|TRBJ1-5|NA|NA
CSVRRGSNQPQHF
TGCAGCGTTAGGAGGGGTAGCAATCAGCCCCAGCATTTT
>TRBV12-5|TRBJ1-5|NA|NA
CASGLSGVRFSPQHF
TGTGCTAGTGGTTTGTCAGGGGTTAGATTCAGCCCCCAGCATTTT
>TRBV18|TRBJ1-2|NA|NA
CASYPTDNYGYTF
TGTGCCAGCTACCCGACAGATAACTATGGCTACACCTTC
>TRBV11-2|TRBJ1-2|few|NA
CASSLVRVVGYTF
TGTGCCAGCAGCTTAGTCAGGGTGGTAGGCTACACCTTC
>TRBV5-1|TRBJ2-2|NA|NA
CASSLGGVPGELFF
TGCGCCAGCAGCTTGGGAGGGGTACCCGGGGAGCTGTTTTTT
>TRBV29-1|TRBJ2-5|NA|TRBD2
CSGTGTGGETQYF
TGCAGCGGGACCGGGACGGGAGGTGAGACCCAGTACTTC
>TRBV4-2|TRBJ2-1|NA|NA
CASSPQEGGPSYNEQFF
TGTGCCAGCAGCCCTCAAGAGGGCGGTCCCTCCTACAATGAGCAGTTCTTC
>TRBV5-1|TRBJ1-2|few|NA
CASSPSGQYGYGYTF
TGCGCCAGCAGCCCGTCGGGGCAGTATGGCTATGGCTACACCTTC
>TRBV5-1|TRBJ1-1|NA|NA
CASSQEGRRGTEAFF
TGCGCCAGCAGCCAAGAGGGCAGGAGGGGGACTGAAGCTTTCTTT
>TRBV9|TRBJ1-1|NA|NA
CASSKSPRGSGITEAFF
TGTGCCAGCAGCAAGAGCCCGAGGGGCAGCGGAATCACTGAAGCTTTCTTT
>TRBV10-3|TRBJ2-7|NA|NA
CAISEWGGGPYEQYF
TGTGCCATCAGTGAGTGGGGAGGGGGCCCCTACGAGCAGTACTTC
>TRBV7-6|TRBJ1-5|NA|TRBD1
CASSRIRGPNQPQHF
TGTGCCAGCAGCCGCATAAGGGGGCCCAATCAGCCCCAGCATTTT
>TRBV7-3|TRBJ2-7|NA|NA
CASSFLAPYEQYF
TGTGCCAGCAGCTTTTTGGCCCCCTACGAGCAGTACTTC
>TRBV13|TRBJ2-1|NA|TRBD1
CASSLLRDRGRANNNEQFF
TGTGCCAGCAGCTTACTTCGGGACAGGGGCCGCGCTAATAACAATGAGCAGTTCTTC
>TRBV4-2|TRBJ2-7|NA|NA
CASSQERFVAPGYEQYF
TGTGCCAGCAGCCAAGAGAGATTTGTGGCCCCCGGATACGAGCAGTACTTC
>TRBV2|TRBJ2-5|NA|TRBD2
CASKVLAGSQETQYF
TGTGCCAGCAAGGTATTAGCGGGGTCCCAAGAGACCCAGTACTTC
>TRBV11-3|TRBJ1-3|NA|NA
CASQEGSSSGNTIYF
TGTGCCAGCCAGGAGGGATCTAGCTCTGGAAACACCATATATTTT
>TRBV18|TRBJ1-1|few|TRBD1
CASSPPRTGQGVNTEAFF
TGTGCCAGCTCACCACCAAGGACAGGGCAGGGCGTGAACACTGAAGCTTTCTTT
>TRBV6-1|TRBJ1-3|NA|TRBD1
CASSEQGVAGNTIYF
TGTGCCAGCAGTGAACAGGGGGTAGCTGGAAACACCATATATTTT
>TRBV18|TRBJ2-3|once|TRBD2
CASLTSGVSTDTQYF
TGTGCCAGCTTGACTAGCGGGGTCAGCACAGATACGCAGTATTTT
>TRBV29-1|TRBJ1-1|NA|NA
CSGGQGPAEAFF
TGCAGCGGCGGGCAGGGTCCCGCTGAAGCTTTCTTT
>TRBV10-3|TRBJ2-5|NA|TRBD1
CAARATGGGETQYF
TGTGCCGCGAGGGCCACAGGGGGAGGAGAGACCCAGTACTTC
>TRBV6-1|TRBJ1-1|NA|TRBD1
CASSARGLRTEAFF
TGTGCCAGCAGTGCCAGGGGGTTGAGAACTGAAGCTTTCTTT